These 9 T cell receptor beta chains were sequenced from one sample in a study of T cell responses to AZD1222 COVID-19 vaccine. Assay used: immunoSEQ multiplex PCR; TCRdb lists only in-frame clones, some missing. The table lists 200,000 to 250,000 clones, roughly 91% of them singletons. The material was peripheral blood, obtained on day 0 of MenACWY control vaccination. These receptors all stem from an adult in good health.

V gene TRBV9 combines with J gene TRBJ2-1; 11 bases map to TRBD2. The ends lost 3 bases at V and 7 bases at J; junction bases unmatched: 3. Looked up from germline, CDR1 is SGDLS and CDR2 is YYNGEE. The CDR3 is 14 residues long. Written as DNA, the CDR3 is TGTGCCAGCAGCGATAGCGGGGGGGTAAATGAGCAGTTCTTC. This codes for CASSDSGGVNEQFF.

This clone was recorded once. The V and J genes are TRBV6-5 and TRBJ2-7, with D hard to call. Trimming cost V 11 bases and J 4 bases, with 12 bases left between them. CDR3 size: 11 residues. CDR1 is MNHEY, CDR2 SVGAGI, per germline. The CDR3 coding sequence is TGTGCCGGAAGGACGGATTACGAGCAGTACTTC. As protein: CAGRTDYEQYF.

The chain couples TRBV2 to TRBJ1-4; D is uncertain. The CDR3 runs 14 residues. Trimming took off 7 bases at V and 7 bases at J, with 16 bases between the two ends. The germline CDR1 and CDR2 sequences are SNHLY and FYNNEI. CDR3 in amino acids: CASNTGPGSEKLFF. In DNA, the CDR3 is TGTGCCAGCAACACCGGGCCGGGCTCTGAAAAACTGTTTTTT.

The chain combines TRBV30 with TRBJ1-6; D is perhaps TRBD1 (5 bases). The CDR3 sequence is 12 residues long. Trimming removed 2 bases from V and 10 bases from J, with 9 bases in between. CDR1 and CDR2 from the germline V gene are GTSNPN and SVGIG (reference sequence). The CDR3 here is CAWSRGGSPLHF. In DNA, the CDR3 is TGTGCCTGGAGTCGGGGGGGATCACCCCTCCACTTT.

This clone was seen a handful of times. The J gene is TRBJ2-3, the V gene TRBV19; D is undetermined. Germline V gene sequence: CDR1 LNHDA, CDR2 SQIVND (reference sequence). This CDR3 has 14 amino acids. Trimming left V 2 bases short and J 4 bases short, with 10 bases between. The CDR3 loop is CASSISSWADTQYF. CDR3 nucleotides: TGTGCCAGTAGTATAAGTAGTTGGGCAGATACGCAGTATTTT.

The genes are TRBV27 and TRBJ1-6, with D maybe TRBD1 (6 bases). The V gene's germline CDR1 is MNHEY and CDR2 SMNVEV (reference sequence). The CDR3 has 16 amino acids. V was shortened by 3 bases and J by 10 bases, with 19 bases between the two germline ends. The chain's CDR3 is CASSLSVRGLGSPLHF. DNA for the CDR3: TGTGCCAGCAGTTTGTCCGTGAGGGGGTTAGGCTCACCCCTCCACTTT.

The rearrangement joins TRBV18 to TRBJ1-1, with TRBD1 as a possible D gene (6 bases). This CDR3 region has 18 residues. CDR1 and CDR2 from the germline V gene are KGHSH and LQKENI. V lost 2 bases, J lost 0 bases, and 19 bases lay in between. The CDR3 DNA is TGTGCCAGCTCACCAATAAGAGGGTACAGGGTGGTGAACACTGAAGCTTTCTTT. Protein sequence: CASSPIRGYRVVNTEAFF.

This rearrangement joins TRBV12-3 or TRBV12-4 to TRBJ2-7; D remains unclear. This CDR3 is built from 12 residues. Trimming took off 1 base at V and 7 bases at J, with 8 bases between the two ends. This CDR3 reads CASSLGFGEQYF. DNA of the CDR3: TGTGCCAGCAGTTTAGGTTTTGGTGAGCAGTACTTC.

The V gene is TRBV11-2, the J gene TRBJ2-1; perhaps TRBD2 as D (5 bases). This CDR3 region has 15 residues. V was trimmed by 4 bases and J by 2 bases, leaving 12 bases between them. Germline V gene data show CDR1 as SGHAT and CDR2 as FQNNGV. CDR3 nucleotides: TGTGCCAGCAGCTCAACTAGATTCGCCTACAATGAGCAGTTCTTC. Protein: CASSSTRFAYNEQFF. Based on the CDR3 plus reference TRBV11-2 and TRBJ2-1, the full variable domain is EAGVAQSPRYKIIEKRQSVAFWCNPISGHATLYWYQQILGQGPKLLIQFQNNGVVDDSQLPKDRFSAERLKGVDSTLKIQPAKLEDSAVYLCASSSTRFAYNEQFFGPGTRLTVL.